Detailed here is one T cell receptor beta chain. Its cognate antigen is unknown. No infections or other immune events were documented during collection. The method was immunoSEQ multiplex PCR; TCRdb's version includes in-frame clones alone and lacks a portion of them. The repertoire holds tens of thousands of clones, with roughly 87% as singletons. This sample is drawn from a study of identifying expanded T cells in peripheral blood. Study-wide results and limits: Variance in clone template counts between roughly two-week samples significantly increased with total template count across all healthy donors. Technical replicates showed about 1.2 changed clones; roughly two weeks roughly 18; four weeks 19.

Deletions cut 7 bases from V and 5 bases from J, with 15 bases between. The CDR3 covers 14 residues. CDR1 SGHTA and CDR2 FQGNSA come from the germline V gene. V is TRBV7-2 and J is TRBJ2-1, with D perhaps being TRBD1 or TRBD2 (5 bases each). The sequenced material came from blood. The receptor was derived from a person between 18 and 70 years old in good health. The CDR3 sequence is CASKIYRDDNEQFF. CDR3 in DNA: TGTGCCAGCAAGATTTACCGGGACGACAATGAGCAGTTCTTC. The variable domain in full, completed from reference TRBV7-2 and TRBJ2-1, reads GAGVSQSPSNKVTEKGKDVELRCDPISGHTALYWYRQSLGQGLEFLIYFQGNSAPDKSGLPSDRFSAERTGGSVSTLTIQRTQQEDSAVYLCASKIYRDDNEQFFGPGTRLTVL.